Following are 5 T cell receptor beta chains from one sample sequenced in a study of human T cells and chemical hapten exposure. TCRdb independently ran MiXCR on the RACE reads; one entry per CDR3 protein. In the table there are fewer than 50,000 distinct CDR3 sequences, 3.5% to 4% of which are singletons. Time point given: healthy volunteer bleed at 6 weeks. Blood, whole and unfractionated, served as the source for total RNA extraction. Material for sequencing was whole blood. Receptors were obtained from a human donor in good health. Some clones in this sample may be carry-over from other donors' samples.

The table lists this clonotype with many counts. This chain uses TRBV6-5 with TRBJ2-4; D may be TRBD1 or TRBD2 (5 bases each). The germline V gene has CDR1 MNHEY and CDR2 SVGAGI. V lost 0 bases, J lost 0 bases, and 21 bases lay in between. The CDR3 runs 20 residues. In DNA, the CDR3 is TGTGCCAGCAGTTACTCGAAGGCTGAGGGGCTGACGATAGCCAAAAACATTCAGTACTTC. It is translated as CASSYSKAEGLTIAKNIQYF.

This clonotype occurred many times. The rearrangement links TRBV7-8 to TRBJ1-1; D is ambiguous. V lost 3 bases to trimming and J lost 1 base, with 9 bases between them. This CDR3 is 14 amino acids long. CDR1 and CDR2 from the germline V gene are SGHVS and FQNEAQ. The CDR3 spells CASSFSAPNTEAFF. The CDR3 DNA follows: TGTGCCAGCAGCTTTTCGGCCCCGAACACTGAAGCTTTCTTT. Combining the CDR3 with reference TRBV7-8 and TRBJ1-1 gives the whole variable domain GAGVSQSPRYKVAKRGQDVALRCDPISGHVSLFWYQQALGQGPEFLTYFQNEAQLDKSGLPSDRFFAERPEGSVSTLKIQRTQQEDSAVYLCASSFSAPNTEAFFGQGTRLTVV.

This clonotype was picked up a small number of times. The chain couples TRBV11-2 to TRBJ1-4; D gene uncertain. There are 14 residues in the CDR3. V was cut by 6 bases and J by 2 bases, with 10 bases left in between. Looked up from germline, CDR1 is SGHAT and CDR2 is FQNNGV. The CDR3 sequence is CASRDSRTNEKLFF. CDR3 coding DNA: TGTGCCAGCAGGGACTCGCGCACTAATGAAAAACTGTTTTTT.

The sample holds many counts of this clonotype. The chain joins TRBV5-1 to TRBJ2-1, with 7 bases matching TRBD2. V lost 0 bases to trimming and J lost 7 bases; unmatched junction nucleotides: 13. The CDR3 loop spans 17 amino acids. CDR1 is SGHRS and CDR2 is YFSETQ in the germline V gene. The CDR3 is CASSLVKERDLGNEQFF. CDR3 in DNA: TGCGCCAGCAGCTTGGTCAAGGAGCGGGATCTAGGGAATGAGCAGTTCTTC.

This clonotype occurred a few times. V gene TRBV6-4 combines with J gene TRBJ2-3; D is ambiguous. V lost 5 bases to trimming and J lost 2 bases, with 8 bases between them. CDR3 size: 13 residues. Germline V gives CDR1 MRHNA, CDR2 SNTAGT. CDR3 bases: TGTGCCAGCAGTCCCTATCCCACAGATACGCAGTATTTT. Translating gives CASSPYPTDTQYF.